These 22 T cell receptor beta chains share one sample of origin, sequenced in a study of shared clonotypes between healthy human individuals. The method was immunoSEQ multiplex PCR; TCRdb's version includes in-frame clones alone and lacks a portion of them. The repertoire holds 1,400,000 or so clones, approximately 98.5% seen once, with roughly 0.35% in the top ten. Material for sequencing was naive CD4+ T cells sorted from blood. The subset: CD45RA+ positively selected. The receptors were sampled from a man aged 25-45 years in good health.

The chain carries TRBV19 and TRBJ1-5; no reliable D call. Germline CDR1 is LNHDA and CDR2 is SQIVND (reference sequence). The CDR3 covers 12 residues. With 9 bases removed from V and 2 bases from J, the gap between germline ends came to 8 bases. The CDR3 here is CASRYGNQPQHF. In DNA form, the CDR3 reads TGTGCCAGCAGGTACGGCAATCAGCCCCAGCATTTT.

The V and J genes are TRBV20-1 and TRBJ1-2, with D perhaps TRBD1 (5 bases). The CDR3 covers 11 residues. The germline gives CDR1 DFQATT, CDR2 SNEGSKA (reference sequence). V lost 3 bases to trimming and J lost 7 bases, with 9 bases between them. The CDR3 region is CSASREGGYTF. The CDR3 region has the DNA TGCAGTGCTAGCAGGGAAGGTGGCTACACCTTC.

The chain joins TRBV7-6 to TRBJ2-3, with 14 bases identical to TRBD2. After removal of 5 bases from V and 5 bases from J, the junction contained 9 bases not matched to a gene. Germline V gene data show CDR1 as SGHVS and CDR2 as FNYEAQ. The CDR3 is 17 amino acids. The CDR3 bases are TGTGCCAGCAGCCGTCGGGGGACTAGCGGGAGTGTAGATACGCAGTATTTT. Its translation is CASSRRGTSGSVDTQYF.

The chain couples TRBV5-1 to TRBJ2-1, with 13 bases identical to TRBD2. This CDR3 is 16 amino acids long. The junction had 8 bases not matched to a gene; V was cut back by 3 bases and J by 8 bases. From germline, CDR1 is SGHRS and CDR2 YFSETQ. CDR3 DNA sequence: TGCGCCAGCAGCTGGGAACTAGCGGGAGGGCATGATGAGCAGTTCTTC. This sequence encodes CASSWELAGGHDEQFF.

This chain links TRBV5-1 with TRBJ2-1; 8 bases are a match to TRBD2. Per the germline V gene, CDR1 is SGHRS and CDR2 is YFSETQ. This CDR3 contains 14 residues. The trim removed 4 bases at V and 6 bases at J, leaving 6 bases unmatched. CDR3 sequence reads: CASSKGLGGNEQFF. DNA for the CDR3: TGCGCCAGCAGCAAGGGACTAGGAGGCAATGAGCAGTTCTTC. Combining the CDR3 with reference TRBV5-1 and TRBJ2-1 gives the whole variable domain KAGVTQTPRYLIKTRGQQVTLSCSPISGHRSVSWYQQTPGQGLQFLFEYFSETQRNKGNFPGRFSGRQFSNSRSEMNVSTLELGDSALYLCASSKGLGGNEQFFGPGTRLTVL.

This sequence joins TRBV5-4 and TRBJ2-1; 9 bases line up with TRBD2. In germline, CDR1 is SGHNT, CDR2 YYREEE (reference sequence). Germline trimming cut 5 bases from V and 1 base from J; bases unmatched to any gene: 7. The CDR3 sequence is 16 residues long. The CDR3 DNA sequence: TGTGCCAGCAGGGACGAAAGCGGGAGGTCCTACAATGAGCAGTTCTTC. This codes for CASRDESGRSYNEQFF.

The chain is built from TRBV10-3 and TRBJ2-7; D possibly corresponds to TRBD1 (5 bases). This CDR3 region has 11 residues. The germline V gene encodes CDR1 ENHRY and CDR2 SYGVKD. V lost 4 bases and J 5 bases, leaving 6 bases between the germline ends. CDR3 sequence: CAISAGNEQYF. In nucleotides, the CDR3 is TGTGCCATCAGTGCAGGGAACGAGCAGTACTTC.

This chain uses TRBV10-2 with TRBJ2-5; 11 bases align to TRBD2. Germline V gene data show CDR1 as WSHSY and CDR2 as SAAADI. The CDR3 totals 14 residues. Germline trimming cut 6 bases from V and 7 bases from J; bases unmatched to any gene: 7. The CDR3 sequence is CASRPSGRLGTQYF. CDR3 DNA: TGCGCCAGCAGACCTAGCGGGAGGTTAGGGACCCAGTACTTC.

This CDR3 reads CASRKADPTDTQYF. DNA for the CDR3: TGTGCCAGCAGAAAGGCCGATCCGACAGATACGCAGTATTTT. The chain combines TRBV28 with TRBJ2-3; D call uncertain. V was trimmed by 6 bases and J by 3 bases, leaving 13 bases between them. The CDR3 has 14 amino acids. Germline CDR1 MDHEN, CDR2 SYDVKM.

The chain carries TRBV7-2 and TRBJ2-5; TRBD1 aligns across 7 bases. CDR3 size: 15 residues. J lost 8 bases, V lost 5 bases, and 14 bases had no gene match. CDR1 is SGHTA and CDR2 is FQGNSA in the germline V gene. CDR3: CASSHRQGQLPTQYF. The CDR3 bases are TGTGCCAGCAGCCATAGACAGGGCCAATTACCCACCCAGTACTTC.

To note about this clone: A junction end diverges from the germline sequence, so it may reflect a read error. CDR3 residues: CASSLESGGTQYF. The CDR3 DNA follows: TGTGCTAGCAGCTTAGAATCCGGGGGTACGCAGTATTTT. The chain links TRBV7-7 to TRBJ2-3, with a possible D match to TRBD2 (6 bases). The germline CDR1 and CDR2 sequences are SSHAT and FNYEAQ (reference sequence). CDR3 length equals 13 residues.

The CDR3 is CASSPTSLTYEQYF. As DNA, the CDR3 is TGTGCCAGCAGCCCGACTAGCCTAACCTACGAGCAGTACTTC. The V gene is TRBV4-2, the J gene TRBJ2-7; TRBD2 matches 7 bases. The CDR3 runs 14 residues. CDR1 is LGHNA and CDR2 is YNFKEQ in the germline V gene. The trim removed 4 bases at V and 2 bases at J, leaving 5 bases unmatched.

This CDR3 is CASSQVGGVAYEQYF. The CDR3 region has the DNA TGCGCCAGCAGCCAAGTCGGGGGGGTCGCCTACGAGCAGTACTTC. The chain recombines TRBV4-1 with TRBJ2-7; 8 nucleotides align to TRBD2. The CDR3 totals 15 residues. After removal of 1 base from V and 2 bases from J, the junction contained 4 bases not matched to a gene. Germline CDR1 and CDR2: MGHRA and YSYEKL.

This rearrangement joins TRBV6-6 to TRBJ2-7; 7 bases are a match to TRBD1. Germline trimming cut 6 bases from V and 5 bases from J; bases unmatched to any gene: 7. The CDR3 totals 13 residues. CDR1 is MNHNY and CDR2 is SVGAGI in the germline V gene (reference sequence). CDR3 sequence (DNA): TGTGCCAGCAGACGACAGGGAAAGCACGAGCAGTACTTC. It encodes CASRRQGKHEQYF.

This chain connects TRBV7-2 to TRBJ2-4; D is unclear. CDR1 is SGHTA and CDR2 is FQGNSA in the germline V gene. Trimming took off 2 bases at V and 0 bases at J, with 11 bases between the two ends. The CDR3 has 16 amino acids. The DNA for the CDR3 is TGTGCCAGCAGCTTATTAACTACCCTAGCCAAAAACATTCAGTACTTC. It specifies CASSLLTTLAKNIQYF.

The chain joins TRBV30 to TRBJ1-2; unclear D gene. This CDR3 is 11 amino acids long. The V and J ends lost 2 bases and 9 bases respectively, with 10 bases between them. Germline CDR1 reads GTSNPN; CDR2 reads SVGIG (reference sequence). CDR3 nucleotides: TGTGCCTGGAGTAGGAAGGGCAGCTACACCTTC. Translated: CAWSRKGSYTF. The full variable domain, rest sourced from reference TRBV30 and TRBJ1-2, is SQTIHQWPATLVQPVGSPLSLECTVEGTSNPNLYWYRQAAGRGLQLLFYSVGIGQISSEVPQNLSASRPQDRQFILSSKKLLLSDSGFYLCAWSRKGSYTFGSGTRLTVV.

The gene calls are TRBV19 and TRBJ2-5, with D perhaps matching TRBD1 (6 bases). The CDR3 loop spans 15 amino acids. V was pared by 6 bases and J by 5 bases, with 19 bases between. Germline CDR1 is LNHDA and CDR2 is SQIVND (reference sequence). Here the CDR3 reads CASSRGRPPGETQYF. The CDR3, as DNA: TGTGCCAGTAGCAGGGGACGACCCCCTGGGGAGACCCAGTACTTC.

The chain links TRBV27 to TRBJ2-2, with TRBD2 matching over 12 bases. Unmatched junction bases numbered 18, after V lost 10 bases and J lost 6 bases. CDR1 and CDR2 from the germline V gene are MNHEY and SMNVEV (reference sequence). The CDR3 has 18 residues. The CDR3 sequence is CATRRRRGLAGISGELFF. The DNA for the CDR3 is TGTGCCACCCGGAGGCGTCGCGGACTAGCGGGAATCTCCGGGGAGCTGTTTTTT.

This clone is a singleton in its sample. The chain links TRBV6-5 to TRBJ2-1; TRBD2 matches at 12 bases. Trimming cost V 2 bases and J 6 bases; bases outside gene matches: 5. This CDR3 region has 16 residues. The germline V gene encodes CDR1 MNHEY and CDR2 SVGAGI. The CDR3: CASSYEGTSGRNEQFF. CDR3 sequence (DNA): TGTGCCAGCAGTTACGAGGGGACTAGCGGGCGCAATGAGCAGTTCTTC.

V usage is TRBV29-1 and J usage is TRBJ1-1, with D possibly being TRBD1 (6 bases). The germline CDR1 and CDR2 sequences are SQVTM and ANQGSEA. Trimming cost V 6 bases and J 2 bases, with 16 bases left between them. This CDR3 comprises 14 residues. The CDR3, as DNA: TGCAGCGTGGTCGTGACAGGTTTCAACACTGAAGCTTTCTTT. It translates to CSVVVTGFNTEAFF. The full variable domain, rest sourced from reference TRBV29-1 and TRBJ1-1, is SAVISQKPSRDICQRGTSLTIQCQVDSQVTMMFWYRQQPGQSLTLIATANQGSEATYESGFVIDKFPISRPNLTFSTLTVSNMSPEDSSIYLCSVVVTGFNTEAFFGQGTRLTVV.

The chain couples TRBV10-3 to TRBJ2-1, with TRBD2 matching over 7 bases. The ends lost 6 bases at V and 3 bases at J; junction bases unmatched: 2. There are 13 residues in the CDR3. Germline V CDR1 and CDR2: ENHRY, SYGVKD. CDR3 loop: CAIRERDYNEQFF. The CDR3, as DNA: TGTGCCATCAGAGAGCGGGACTACAATGAGCAGTTCTTC.

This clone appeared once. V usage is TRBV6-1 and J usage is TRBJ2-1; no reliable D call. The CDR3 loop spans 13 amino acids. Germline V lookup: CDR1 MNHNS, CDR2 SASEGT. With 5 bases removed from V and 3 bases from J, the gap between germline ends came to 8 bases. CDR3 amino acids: CASSLEDYNEQFF. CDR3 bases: TGTGCCAGCAGTTTGGAAGACTACAATGAGCAGTTCTTC.